This T cell receptor (beta chain) was captured by sequencing in a study of the immune and genomic landscape of osteosarcoma (TCRdb year 2020). Study-wide context: The overall cohort was composed of about 45 pediatric and adult patients with high-grade osteosarcoma, and a median age at diagnosis of around 30 years (range 5-81) was recorded. Poor-risk disease was overrepresented in the cohort, as 73% of patients had an unfavorable pathologic response to standard therapy and 67% had died. In the overall cohort, 50% to 65% of patients were male, and localized disease at diagnosis was presented by around four fifths of patients. Osteosarcoma specimens were profiled with whole genome, RNA and T-cell receptor sequencing plus immunohistochemistry and reverse phase protein arrays so that immunogenic potential could be defined. To characterize the osteosarcoma immunogenomic landscape, TCR sequencing results were integrated with transcriptome, protein array and immunostaining data. The study aimed to explain the limited clinical activity of immune checkpoint inhibitors in osteosarcoma. A couple of samples from the same tumor site were contributed by each of three patients. Summary of the overall study and its limitations: Overall, productive TCR clonality was low, with a mean of 0.09 and a maximum of 0.3, which suggests limited clonal expansion of T cells. A handful of cases had a single hyperexpanded clone dominating the repertoire, and all had fewer than 100 T-cell clonotypes. Matched blood was collected from only a couple of patients, alongside the frozen tumor specimens. Sample size was not determined by any statistical method, because osteosarcoma is rare and every possible sample was collected. Clonality benchmarks were derived from external normal skin and healthy peripheral blood data rather than from matched normal tissue. TCR productive clonality was greater in the immune-hot C3 cluster than in the cold C1 cluster, although TCR productive clonality remained low overall.

Post-treatment primary, local recurrence and metastasis tumors from poor-prognosis patients were used as specimens. For this clone: The target of this receptor is not known. The input lacks base qualities; no much larger clone sits a single base away.

V is cut by 7 bases and J by 5 bases, and the space between the germline ends is 19 bases. CDR1 and CDR2 are drawn from the germline V gene: SGHTA, FQGNSA. The CDR3 starts with the cysteine, ends with the phenylalanine, and has 15 residues. Of all the DNA, just the CDR3 is kept, 45 bases in frame from base 1. TCR beta chain CDR3 regions were immunosequenced using the ImmunoSEQ Assay (Adaptive Biotechnologies). Concerning the study's data processing: The ImmunoSEQ Analyzer platform was used to export TCRB rearrangements, read counts, read proportions and gene usage. Using productive rearrangements, T-cell clonality was calculated as 1 minus Pielou's evenness. Clonal space homeostasis binned clonotypes as rare, small, medium, large or hyperexpanded (0.01 to 1 of the repertoire). TCR productive clonality was compared across immune clusters C1, C2 and C3 using the Wilcoxon rank sum test. The table comes from immuneACCESS by way of TCRdb, which keeps in-frame sequences with V and J called. Part of the clones is missing from these tables; in studies checked, under half for an unresolved V gene and the rest for unknown reasons. The DNA gave D and trimming, while V, J and clone size come from that table. In all, the sample holds roughly 9,800 clones, and about 71% of those were seen once. 18% of the sample rests with the top ten.

This receptor was identified in a human donor with osteosarcoma. Specimen: osteosarcoma tumor tissue from the lung. The sequence is built from TRBV7-2 and TRBJ2-3; the D call could be TRBD1 or TRBD2, with each sharing 6 bases. The CDR3 loop reads CASNIGGSRGDTQYF. The DNA sequence is TGTGCCAGCAACATAGGGGGGAGCCGGGGAGATACGCAGTATTTT.